This T cell receptor beta chain was identified in a study of vaccination effects on CD4 cells after COVID-19. Antigen-specific CD4+ T cells were expanded with viral peptide pools in the ViraFEST assay before sequencing. Culture proceeded for more than nine days, and CD4+ T cells were then isolated. Every participant took two doses of the BNT162b2 or mRNA-1273 vaccine. This clone was counted once. Its antigen is not identified. Some clones are missing from TCRdb's copy, which holds only in-frame ones; the method was immunoSEQ multiplex PCR. The sample lists 25,000 to 35,000 clones; over 80% were seen once. Sequenced material: CD4+ T cells from PBMCs cultured with SARS-CoV-2 spike peptides, taken after COVID-19 vaccination. This clonotype was obtained from a human donor who received a COVID-19 vaccine. Some clones in this sample may be carry-over from other donors' samples.

The CDR3 protein is CSVASLAGPINYGYTF. The DNA of the CDR3 is TGCAGCGTTGCCTCCCTAGCAGGGCCGATTAACTATGGCTACACCTTC. The chain joins TRBV29-1 to TRBJ1-2; the D gene is possibly TRBD1 (5 bases). This CDR3 spans 16 amino acids. The V gene lost 4 bases and the J gene lost 1 base, with 19 bases spanning the gap. In germline, CDR1 is SQVTM, CDR2 ANQGSEA.